The source of this T cell receptor beta chain is a study of molecular identifiers for immune sequencing clone quantification. Whole-study results and caveats: Barcode-sharing identical TCR molecules could underestimate highly expanded clone sizes.

Germline V gene data show CDR1 as MNHEY and CDR2 as SMNVEV (reference sequence). Trimming took off 6 bases at V and 0 bases at J, with 15 bases between the two ends. The CDR3 extends over 15 amino acids. TCRdb re-called the PCR reads with MiXCR, one entry per CDR3 protein. This table holds 350,000 or so distinct CDR3 sequences, about 20% found once. A note on this clonotype: Its target is unknown.

The clonotype was recovered from a human donor in good health. Some libraries in this study had Jurkat cell RNA spiked in. Sequencing was performed on naive CD8+ T cells from blood, with Jurkat cell RNA spiked in. As for subset: FACS-sorted CD8+CD4-CCR7+CD45RA+ naive T cells. This sequence joins TRBV27 and TRBJ2-7; D ambiguous. The CDR3 region is CASRTNYTNSYEQYF. The CDR3 DNA is TGTGCCAGCAGGACGAACTACACTAACTCCTACGAGCAGTACTTC.